Listed below are T cell receptor beta chains from one sample, sequenced in a study of blood T cell repertoires in COVID-19. Produced via immunoSEQ multiplex PCR; TCRdb's table is partial and in-frame only. The sample consists of fewer than 200,000 clones, 80% to 90% of them appearing once. Input material: peripheral blood. These receptors all come from a man in his sixties or seventies with active or convalescent COVID-19. Both conserved end residues are part of each CDR3. A D gene is named only where the DNA matches it firmly. Expanded clones get a size class; other rows say once, few or many, or leave the size out.

J,D,size,V,DNA,CDR3
TRBJ2-7,NA,NA,TRBV6-6,TGTGCCAGCAGTCCGGACTGGACCTCCTACGAGCAGTACTTC,CASSPDWTSYEQYF
TRBJ1-1,NA,NA,TRBV5-1,TGCGCCAGCAGCGGACGGGAGAACACTGAAGCTTTCTTT,CASSGRENTEAFF
TRBJ1-1,TRBD1,once,TRBV6-2/TRBV6-3,TGTGCCAGCAGCTCCGGGACAGAAGCTTTTGAAGCTTTCTTT,CASSSGTEAFEAFF
TRBJ1-1,TRBD1,NA,TRBV2,TGTGCCAGCAGTGAAGTGAGGGCAGGGGGTGTCACTGAAGCTTTCTTT,CASSEVRAGGVTEAFF
TRBJ2-1,TRBD2,NA,TRBV6-2/TRBV6-3,TGTGCCAGCAGTTCTCTAGCGGGAGGGAATAGGCAGTTCTTC,CASSSLAGGNRQFF
TRBJ2-5,NA,NA,TRBV5-1,TGCGCCAGCAGCTTCTACCTACGACACGACCAAGAGACCCAGTACTTC,CASSFYLRHDQETQYF
TRBJ2-1,NA,few,TRBV10-1,TGCGCCAGCAGTGAGGCCCTAGTACCCTCACTGAATGAGCAGTTCTTC,CASSEALVPSLNEQFF
TRBJ1-2,NA,NA,TRBV2,TGTGCCAGCACCCCTGCTAGTCCCCTGTCTGGCTACACCTTC,CASTPASPLSGYTF
TRBJ2-2,NA,NA,TRBV5-1,TGCGCCAGCAGCGAAGGACAGACCAACACCGGGGAGCTGTTTTTT,CASSEGQTNTGELFF
TRBJ2-2,TRBD1,NA,TRBV24-1,TGTGCCACCAGGGACAGGGATAACAGGGAGCTGTTTTTT,CATRDRDNRELFF